The 9 T cell receptor beta chains reported below all come from one sample, sequenced in a study of T cell repertoires in cytomegalovirus infection. TCRdb recomputed calls from the reads with MiXCR, one row per CDR3 protein. Here the sample spans 200,000 to 300,000 distinct CDR3 sequences, roughly an eighth being singletons. The sample consisted of PBMCs. The receptors come from a human donor in good health (CMV status not recorded). Some clones in this sample may be carry-over from other donors' samples.

V is TRBV9 and J is TRBJ2-3; D gene unclear. There are 14 residues in the CDR3. Germline CDR1 reads SGDLS; CDR2 reads YYNGEE. Trimming removed 2 bases at V and 0 bases at J, with 7 bases between. CDR3 loop: CASSVGRSTDTQYF. For the CDR3, the DNA is TGTGCCAGCAGCGTCGGGCGGAGCACAGATACGCAGTATTTT. The full variable domain, rest sourced from reference TRBV9 and TRBJ2-3, is DSGVTQTPKHLITATGQRVTLRCSPRSGDLSVYWYQQSLDQGLQFLIQYYNGEERAKGNILERFSAQQFPDLHSELNLSSLELGDSALYFCASSVGRSTDTQYFGPGTRLTVL.

The sample holds many counts of this clonotype. The chain couples TRBV7-8 to TRBJ2-3; no definite D call. Germline V gives CDR1 SGHVS, CDR2 FQNEAQ. This CDR3 is built from 13 residues. Trimming pared 2 bases from V and 6 bases from J, leaving 9 bases between. Here the CDR3 reads CASSLTIGDTQYF. CDR3 nucleotides: TGTGCCAGCAGCTTAACAATAGGGGATACGCAGTATTTT.

The chain couples TRBV6-2 or TRBV6-3 to TRBJ2-7; D gene ambiguous. The V gene's germline CDR1 is MNHEY and CDR2 SVGEGT. The CDR3 length is 13 residues. V lost 2 bases and J lost 4, with 9 bases in between. CDR3 residues: CASSYGGMYEQYF. In DNA, the CDR3 is TGTGCCAGCAGTTACGGTGGGATGTACGAGCAGTACTTC.

This clonotype has only a few counts. This chain joins TRBV28 and TRBJ2-5, with D perhaps TRBD2 (6 bases). This CDR3 has 14 residues. Germline V gene lookup returns CDR1 MDHEN and CDR2 SYDVKM. V lost 2 bases to trimming and J lost 4 bases, with 11 bases between them. DNA of the CDR3: TGTGCCAGCAGTTTACGGGGGTCACGAGAGACCCAGTACTTC. Protein: CASSLRGSRETQYF.

This clonotype has more than one count but fewer than ten. CDR3 loop: CASSLEQGQMDGYTF. Written as DNA, the CDR3 is TGTGCCAGCAGCTTGGAACAGGGCCAGATGGATGGCTACACCTTC. This chain connects TRBV5-4 to TRBJ1-2, with a weak D call TRBD1 (6 bases). Trimming left V 0 bases short and J 6 bases short, with 15 bases between. Looked up from germline, CDR1 is SGHNT and CDR2 is YYREEE (reference sequence). The CDR3 consists of 15 residues.

V gene TRBV20-1 combines with J gene TRBJ1-5; no clear D gene. The CDR3 is made up of 12 amino acids. Looked up from germline, CDR1 is DFQATT and CDR2 is SNEGSKA (reference sequence). With 6 bases removed from V and 4 bases from J, the gap between germline ends came to 10 bases. Written as DNA, the CDR3 is TGCAGTGCCGCGGTGGGAAATCAGCCCCAGCATTTT. Amino acid sequence: CSAAVGNQPQHF.

This clonotype was detected a few times. The V gene is TRBV7-9, the J gene TRBJ2-7; TRBD1 aligns across 9 bases. J was trimmed by 5 bases and V by 3 bases; bases with no gene match: 5. There are 14 residues in the CDR3. Germline CDR1 and CDR2: SEHNR and FQNEAQ (reference sequence). The CDR3 coding sequence is TGTGCCAGCAGCTTTCGACAGGGGGGGCACGAGCAGTACTTC. Its protein is CASSFRQGGHEQYF. The full variable domain, with the rest looked up from reference TRBV7-9 and TRBJ2-7, is DTGVSQNPRHKITKRGQNVTFRCDPISEHNRLYWYRQTLGQGPEFLTYFQNEAQLEKSRLLSDRFSAERPKGSFSTLEIQRTEQGDSAMYLCASSFRQGGHEQYFGPGTRLTVT.

This CDR3 reads CASTQTGDSPLHF. CDR3 DNA sequence: TGTGCCAGCACTCAAACAGGGGATTCACCCCTCCACTTT. The chain employs TRBV7-9 and TRBJ1-6; 7 positions agree with TRBD1. CDR1 SEHNR and CDR2 FQNEAQ come from the germline V gene (reference sequence). This CDR3 is 13 amino acids long. Germline trimming cut 7 bases from V and 8 bases from J; bases unmatched to any gene: 5.

The V and J genes are TRBV20-1 and TRBJ1-2, with 8 positions matching TRBD1. Germline V gene lookup returns CDR1 DFQATT and CDR2 SNEGSKA (reference sequence). The trim removed 1 base at V and 6 bases at J, leaving 13 bases unmatched. The CDR3 extends over 16 amino acids. The CDR3 DNA reads TGCAGTGCTAGAGTTTTTACAGAGACAGGGGTGCATGGCTACACCTTC. This codes for CSARVFTETGVHGYTF.